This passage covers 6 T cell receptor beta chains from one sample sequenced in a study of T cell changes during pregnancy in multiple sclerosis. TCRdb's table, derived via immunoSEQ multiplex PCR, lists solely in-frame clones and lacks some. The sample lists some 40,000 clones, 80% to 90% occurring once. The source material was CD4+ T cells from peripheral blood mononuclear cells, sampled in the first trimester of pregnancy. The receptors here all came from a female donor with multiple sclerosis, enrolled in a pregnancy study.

CDR3 sequence reads: CASSLATGQRVGYTF. The CDR3 bases are TGTGCCAGCAGCTTAGCGACAGGCCAAAGGGTTGGCTACACCTTC. The rearrangement joins TRBV7-9 to TRBJ1-2, with D perhaps matching TRBD1 (6 bases). The CDR3 extends over 15 amino acids. CDR1 is SEHNR and CDR2 is FQNEAQ in the germline V gene (reference sequence). V was shortened by 0 bases and J by 7 bases, with 15 bases between the two germline ends.

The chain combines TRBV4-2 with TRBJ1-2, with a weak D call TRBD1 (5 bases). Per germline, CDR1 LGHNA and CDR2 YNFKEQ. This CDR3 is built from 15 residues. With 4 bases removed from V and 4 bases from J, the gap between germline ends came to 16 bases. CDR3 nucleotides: TGTGCCAGCAGCCCTGAGGTAGGAAGGGGCTATGGCTACACCTTC. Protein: CASSPEVGRGYGYTF.

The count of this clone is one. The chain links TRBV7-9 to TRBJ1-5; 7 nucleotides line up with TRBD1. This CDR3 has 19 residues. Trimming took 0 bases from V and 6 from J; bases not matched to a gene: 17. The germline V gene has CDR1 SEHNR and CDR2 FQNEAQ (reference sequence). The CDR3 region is CASSLADGTVRGRGQPQHF. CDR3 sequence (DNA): TGTGCCAGCAGCTTAGCAGACGGGACAGTTCGCGGGAGGGGTCAGCCCCAGCATTTT.

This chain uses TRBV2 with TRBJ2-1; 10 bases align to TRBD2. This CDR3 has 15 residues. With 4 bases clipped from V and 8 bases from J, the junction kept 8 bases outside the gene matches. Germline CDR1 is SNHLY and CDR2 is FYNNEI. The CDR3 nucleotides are TGTGCCAGCAGTGGGAGCGGGAGGGTCAGGGATGAGCAGTTCTTC. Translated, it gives CASSGSGRVRDEQFF.

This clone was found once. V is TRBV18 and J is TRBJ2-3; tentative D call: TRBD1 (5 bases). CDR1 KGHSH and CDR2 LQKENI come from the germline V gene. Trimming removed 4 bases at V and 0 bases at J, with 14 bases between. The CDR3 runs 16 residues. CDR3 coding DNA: TGTGCCAGCTCACGGCTCTCAGGGCAGAGCACAGATACGCAGTATTTT. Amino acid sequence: CASSRLSGQSTDTQYF. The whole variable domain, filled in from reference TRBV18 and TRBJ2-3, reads NAGVMQNPRHLVRRRGQEARLRCSPMKGHSHVYWYRQLPEEGLKFMVYLQKENIIDESGMPKERFSAEFPKEGPSILRIQQVVRGDSAAYFCASSRLSGQSTDTQYFGPGTRLTVL.

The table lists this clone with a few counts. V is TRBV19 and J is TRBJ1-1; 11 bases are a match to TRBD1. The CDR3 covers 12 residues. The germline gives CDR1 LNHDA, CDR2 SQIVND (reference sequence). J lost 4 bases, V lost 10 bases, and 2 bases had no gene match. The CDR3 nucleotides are TGTGCCACGGGGACAGGGGGCACTGAAGCTTTCTTT. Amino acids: CATGTGGTEAFF.